Detailed here is one T cell receptor (beta chain). Antigen: not known. The data derive from a study of T cell responses to AZD1222 COVID-19 vaccine. Regarding the study as a whole: Clonal diversity may have been underestimated, and the donors were mostly white British, with more females than males. Reportedly, nearly half the spike-specific TCRs target unmutated variant regions. Only 5 or 6 people who got AZD1222 tested seropositive at baseline.

CDR3 length equals 18 residues. Generated by immunoSEQ multiplex PCR, the TCRdb table keeps only in-frame clones and is missing some. Counted here are some 110,000 clones, around 89% occurring once; the ten biggest clones make up 6.5% to 7.5%. Second-dose intervals of approximately 4 or approximately 12 weeks were pooled. This specimen consisted of peripheral blood, obtained 28 days after the second AZD1222 dose. The receptor's source is an adult who received the AZD1222 COVID-19 vaccine. This chain joins TRBV21-1 and TRBJ2-3. TRBV21-1 is a pseudogene locus. The CDR3 protein is CASSKDRSWGARRDTQYF. CDR3 coding DNA: TGTGCCAGCAGCAAAGACAGGTCGTGGGGGGCCCGCAGGGATACGCAGTATTTT.